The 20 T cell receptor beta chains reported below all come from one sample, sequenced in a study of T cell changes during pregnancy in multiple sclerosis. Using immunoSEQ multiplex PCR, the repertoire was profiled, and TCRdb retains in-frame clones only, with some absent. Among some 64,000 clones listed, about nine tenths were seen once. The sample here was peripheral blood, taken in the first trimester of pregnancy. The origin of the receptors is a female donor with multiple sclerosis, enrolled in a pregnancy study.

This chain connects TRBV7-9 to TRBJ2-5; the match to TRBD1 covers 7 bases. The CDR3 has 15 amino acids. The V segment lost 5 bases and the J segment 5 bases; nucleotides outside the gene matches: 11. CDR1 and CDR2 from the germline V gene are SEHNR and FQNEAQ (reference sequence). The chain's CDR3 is CASSGQTGYRETQYF. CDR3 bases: TGTGCCAGCAGCGGACAGACAGGGTATCGGGAGACCCAGTACTTC.

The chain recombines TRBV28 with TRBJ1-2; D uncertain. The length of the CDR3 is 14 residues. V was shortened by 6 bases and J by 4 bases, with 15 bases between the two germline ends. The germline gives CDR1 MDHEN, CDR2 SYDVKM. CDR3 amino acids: CASRTDPPRYGYTF. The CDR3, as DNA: TGTGCCAGCAGGACTGACCCCCCACGCTATGGCTACACCTTC.

The CDR3 DNA reads TGCGCCAGCAGCTCAACTAGCGCAGAGGCCGAGCAGTACTTC. Protein sequence: CASSSTSAEAEQYF. The chain is built from TRBV5-1 and TRBJ2-7; 7 nucleotides align to TRBD2. Germline CDR1 reads SGHRS; CDR2 reads YFSETQ. The CDR3 has 14 amino acids. The V gene end was trimmed by 3 bases and the J gene end by 6 bases; junction bases not matched to a gene: 9.

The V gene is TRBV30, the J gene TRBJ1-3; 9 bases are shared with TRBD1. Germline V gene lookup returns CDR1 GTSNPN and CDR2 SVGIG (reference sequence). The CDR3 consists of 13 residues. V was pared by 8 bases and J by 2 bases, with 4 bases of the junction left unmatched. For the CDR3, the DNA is TGTGCCGGTACAGGGGGCACTGGAAACACCATATATTTT. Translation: CAGTGGTGNTIYF.

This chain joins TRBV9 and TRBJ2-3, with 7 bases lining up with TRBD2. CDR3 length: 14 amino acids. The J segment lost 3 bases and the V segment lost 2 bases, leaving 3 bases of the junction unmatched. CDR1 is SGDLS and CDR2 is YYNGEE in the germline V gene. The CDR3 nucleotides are TGTGCCAGCAGCGTGGGGAGGGAAACAGATACGCAGTATTTT. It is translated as CASSVGRETDTQYF.

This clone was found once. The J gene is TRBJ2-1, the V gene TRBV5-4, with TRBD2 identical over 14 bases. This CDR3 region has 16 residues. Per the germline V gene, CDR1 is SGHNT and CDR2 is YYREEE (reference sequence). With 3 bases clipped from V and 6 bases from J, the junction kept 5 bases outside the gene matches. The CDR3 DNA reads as TGTGCCAGCAGCTGGTGGGGACTAGCGGGGGTCAATGAGCAGTTCTTC. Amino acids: CASSWWGLAGVNEQFF.

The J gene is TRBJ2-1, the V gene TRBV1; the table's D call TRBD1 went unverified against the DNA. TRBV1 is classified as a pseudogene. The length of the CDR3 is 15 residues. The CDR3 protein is CTSSHPNRHYNEQFF. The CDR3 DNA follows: TGCACCAGCAGCCATCCGAACAGACACTACAATGAGCAGTTCTTC.

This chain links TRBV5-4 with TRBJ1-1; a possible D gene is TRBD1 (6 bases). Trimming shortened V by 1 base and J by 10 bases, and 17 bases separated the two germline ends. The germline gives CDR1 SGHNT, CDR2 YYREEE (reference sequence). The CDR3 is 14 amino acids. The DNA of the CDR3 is TGTGCCAGCAGCTTGTGGGGGGGCTTCAGTGGAGCTTTCTTT. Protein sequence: CASSLWGGFSGAFF.

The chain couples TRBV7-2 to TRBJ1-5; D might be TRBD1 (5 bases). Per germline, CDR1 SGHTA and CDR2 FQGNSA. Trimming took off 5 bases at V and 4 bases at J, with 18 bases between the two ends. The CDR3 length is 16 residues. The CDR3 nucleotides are TGTGCCAGCAGCGCCGAGGGGCGGGGTGGAAATCAGCCCCAGCATTTT. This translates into CASSAEGRGGNQPQHF.

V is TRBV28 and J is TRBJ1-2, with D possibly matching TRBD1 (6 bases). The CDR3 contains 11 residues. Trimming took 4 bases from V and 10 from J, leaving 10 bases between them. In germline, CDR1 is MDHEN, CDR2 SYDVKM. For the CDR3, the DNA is TGTGCCAGCAGTTCCAGGGGTGCCTACACCTTC. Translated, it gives CASSSRGAYTF.

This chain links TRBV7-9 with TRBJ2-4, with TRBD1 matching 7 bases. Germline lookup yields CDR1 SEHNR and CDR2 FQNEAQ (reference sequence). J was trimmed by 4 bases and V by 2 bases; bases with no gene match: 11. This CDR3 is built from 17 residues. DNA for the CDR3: TGTGCCAGCAGCTTAAACCCAGGGGGACCGGGGAAAAACATTCAGTACTTC. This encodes CASSLNPGGPGKNIQYF.

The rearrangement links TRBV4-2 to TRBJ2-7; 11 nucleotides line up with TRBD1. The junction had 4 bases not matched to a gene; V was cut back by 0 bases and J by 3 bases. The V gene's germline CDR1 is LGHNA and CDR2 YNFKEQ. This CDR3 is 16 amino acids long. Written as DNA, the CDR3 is TGTGCCAGCAGCCAAGATGGGACAGGGGGAAGCTACGAGCAGTACTTC. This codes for CASSQDGTGGSYEQYF.

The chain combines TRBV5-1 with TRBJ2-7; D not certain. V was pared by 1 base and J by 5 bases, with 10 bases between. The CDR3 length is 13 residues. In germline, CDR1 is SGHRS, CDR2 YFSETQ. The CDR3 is CASSLLPSDEQYF. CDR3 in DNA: TGCGCCAGCAGCTTGCTTCCGTCGGACGAGCAGTACTTC.

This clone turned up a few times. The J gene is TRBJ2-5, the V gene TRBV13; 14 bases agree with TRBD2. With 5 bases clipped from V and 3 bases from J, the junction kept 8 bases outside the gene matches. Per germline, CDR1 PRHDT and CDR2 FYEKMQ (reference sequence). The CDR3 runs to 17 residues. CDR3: CASSPGLAGDREETQYF. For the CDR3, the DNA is TGTGCCAGCAGCCCGGGACTAGCGGGAGATCGGGAAGAGACCCAGTACTTC.

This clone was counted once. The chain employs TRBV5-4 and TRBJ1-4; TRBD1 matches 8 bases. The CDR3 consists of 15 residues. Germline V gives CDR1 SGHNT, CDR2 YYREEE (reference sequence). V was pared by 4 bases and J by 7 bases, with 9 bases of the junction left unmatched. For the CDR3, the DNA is TGTGCCAGCAGCCCTGGACAGGGAGGGTTTGAAAAACTGTTTTTT. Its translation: CASSPGQGGFEKLFF.

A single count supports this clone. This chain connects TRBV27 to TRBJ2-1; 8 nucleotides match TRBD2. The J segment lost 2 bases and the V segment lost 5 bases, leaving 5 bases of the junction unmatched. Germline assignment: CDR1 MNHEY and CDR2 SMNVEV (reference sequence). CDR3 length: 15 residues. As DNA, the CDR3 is TGTGCCAGCAGTACGCGGGAGGACGCCTACAATGAGCAGTTCTTC. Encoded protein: CASSTREDAYNEQFF.

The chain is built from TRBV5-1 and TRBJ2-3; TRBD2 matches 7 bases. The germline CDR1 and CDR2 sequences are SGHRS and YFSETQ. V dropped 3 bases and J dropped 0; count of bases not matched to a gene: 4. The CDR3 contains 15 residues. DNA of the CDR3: TGCGCCAGCAGCTACACTAGCGTAAGCACAGATACGCAGTATTTT. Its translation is CASSYTSVSTDTQYF.

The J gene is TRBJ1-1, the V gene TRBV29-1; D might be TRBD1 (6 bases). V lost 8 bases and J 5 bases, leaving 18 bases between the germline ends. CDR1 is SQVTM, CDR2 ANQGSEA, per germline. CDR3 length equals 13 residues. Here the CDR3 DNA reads TGCAGCACAGGCCAGGGGCCCCTAACTGAAGCTTTCTTT. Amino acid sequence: CSTGQGPLTEAFF. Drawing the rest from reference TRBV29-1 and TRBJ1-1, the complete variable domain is SAVISQKPSRDICQRGTSLTIQCQVDSQVTMMFWYRQQPGQSLTLIATANQGSEATYESGFVIDKFPISRPNLTFSTLTVSNMSPEDSSIYLCSTGQGPLTEAFFGQGTRLTVV.

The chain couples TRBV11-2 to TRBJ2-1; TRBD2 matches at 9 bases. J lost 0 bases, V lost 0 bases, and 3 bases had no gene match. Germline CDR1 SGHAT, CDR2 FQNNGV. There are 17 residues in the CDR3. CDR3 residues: CASSLDLSGSSYNEQFF. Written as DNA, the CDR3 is TGTGCCAGCAGCTTAGATCTTAGCGGGAGCTCCTACAATGAGCAGTTCTTC.

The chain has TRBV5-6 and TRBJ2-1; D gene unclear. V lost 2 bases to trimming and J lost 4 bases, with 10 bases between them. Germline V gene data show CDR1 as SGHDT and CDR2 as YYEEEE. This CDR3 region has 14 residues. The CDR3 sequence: CASSLTSGYNEQFF. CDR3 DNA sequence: TGTGCCAGCAGCTTAACCTCCGGGTACAATGAGCAGTTCTTC.